The present T cell receptor (beta chain) was sequenced within a study of OX40 agonist ivuxolimab in advanced cancers. Study summary: Patients got intravenous ivuxolimab at 0.01 to 10 mg/kg every 2 weeks. Dose-escalation patients had hepatocellular carcinoma, melanoma, renal cell or head and neck cancer.

On this clone itself: Its cognate antigen is unknown.

Study-wide findings and caveats: Relative to CD4+, CD8+ T cells held more expanded clones on average.

A history of autoimmune disease or systemic immunosuppression excluded patients. Trimming stripped 3 bases from V and 2 bases from J, with 11 bases between. This CDR3 has 14 amino acids. Per the germline V gene, CDR1 is GTSNPN and CDR2 is SVGIG (reference sequence). Produced via immunoSEQ multiplex PCR; TCRdb's table is partial and in-frame only. Here the sample spans 54,000 or so clones, 80% being singletons. The sequenced sample was CD4+ or CD8+ T cells sorted from blood, obtained in a trial of the OX40 agonist ivuxolimab. The clonotype was recovered from an adult with an advanced solid tumor such as melanoma, head and neck, liver or kidney cancer. The gene calls are TRBV30 and TRBJ2-1; D ambiguous. The CDR3 protein is CAWRVFGTYNEQFF. In DNA, the CDR3 is TGTGCCTGGAGGGTCTTTGGGACCTACAATGAGCAGTTCTTC.